Described below is a single TCR beta chain sequence and its context. Profiling relied on immunoSEQ multiplex PCR, and the TCRdb table lists in-frame clones only, not all of them. There are hundreds of thousands of clones in the sample; 88% occur only once, and more than 0.95% lies in the top ten. This sample was included in a study of blood T cell repertoires in COVID-19. This TCR was recovered from a middle-aged woman with acute COVID-19. Specimen: PBMCs or T cells enriched from blood (not recorded which).

CDR3 bases: TGCGCCAGCAGCCAAGATCAGGGCACTGAGACCCAGTACTTC. It encodes CASSQDQGTETQYF. The V gene is TRBV4-1, the J gene TRBJ2-5; D might be TRBD1 (5 bases). This CDR3 has 14 residues. From germline, CDR1 is MGHRA and CDR2 YSYEKL. The germline V and J ends were trimmed by 0 bases and 5 bases, with 10 bases remaining between them.